This is a list of T cell receptor beta chains from one sample in a study of blood T cell repertoires in COVID-19. Sequencing was performed with immunoSEQ multiplex PCR; in TCRdb, only in-frame clones are kept and a portion is missing. Of approximately 180,000 clones in the sample, 82% were seen once. Sequencing was performed on PBMCs or T cells enriched from blood (not recorded which). The receptors derive from a woman aged 55 to 70 with acute COVID-19. CDR3s include the opening cysteine and the closing phenylalanine or tryptophan. Each record gives: J gene, clone size, V gene, D gene, CDR3 protein, CDR3 DNA. A D gene is named only where the DNA matches it firmly. For some rows the clone size is stated as once, few or many, or as a class when expanded; others skip it.

>TRBJ2-3|.|TRBV28|TRBD2
CASTSGGADTDTQYF
TGTGCCAGCACGAGCGGGGGGGCAGACACAGATACGCAGTATTTT
>TRBJ2-5|.|TRBV11-3|TRBD1
CASSSTGSETQYF
TGTGCCAGCAGCTCGACAGGGTCTGAGACCCAGTACTTC
>TRBJ1-4|.|TRBV7-6|.
CASSQGGDNEKLFF
TGTGCCAGCAGCCAGGGAGGGGACAATGAAAAACTGTTTTTC
>TRBJ1-2|few|TRBV19|TRBD1
CASSMGRQGGGYTF
TGTGCCAGTAGTATGGGCCGACAGGGTGGCGGCTACACCTTC
>TRBJ1-6|once|TRBV7-9|TRBD1
CASSFTGQINSPLHF
TGTGCCAGCAGCTTCACGGGACAGATTAATTCACCCCTCCACTTT
>TRBJ2-2|.|TRBV11-3|.
CASSLAGTGELFF
TGTGCCAGCAGCTTAGCGGGCACCGGGGAGCTGTTTTTT
>TRBJ2-3|.|TRBV4-3|TRBD2
CASSQGTKRGDHTDTQYF
TGCGCCAGCAGCCAAGGTACCAAGCGGGGGGACCACACAGATACGCAGTATTTT
>TRBJ1-2|.|TRBV30|.
CAWAGQTSIYGYTF
TGTGCCTGGGCTGGACAGACCTCCATCTATGGCTACACCTTC
>TRBJ2-7|.|TRBV6-2/TRBV6-3|.
CASSFKGRLLTQYF
TGTGCCAGCAGTTTCAAGGGGCGCCTATTGACGCAGTACTTC
>TRBJ2-7|.|TRBV6-5|TRBD2
CASNPPGRGGREQYF
TGTGCCAGCAACCCTCCGGGACGGGGGGGGAGGGAGCAGTACTTC
>TRBJ1-2|.|TRBV10-3|.
CAIHQGNPYTF
TGTGCCATCCACCAGGGAAACCCCTACACCTTC
>TRBJ2-3|.|TRBV5-5|TRBD2
CASSLDASGRADTQYF
TGTGCCAGCAGCTTGGATGCTAGCGGGAGGGCGGATACGCAGTATTTT
>TRBJ1-1|.|TRBV5-1|.
CASSFGGNAEAFF
TGCGCCAGCAGCTTTGGGGGCAACGCTGAAGCTTTCTTT
>TRBJ2-1|.|TRBV9|.
CASSESGLPGNEQFF
TGTGCCAGCAGCGAGTCCGGGTTGCCCGGCAATGAGCAGTTCTTC
>TRBJ2-3|once|TRBV5-4|TRBD1
CASSGTGSRDTQYF
TGTGCCAGCTCGGGGACAGGGTCTAGGGATACGCAGTATTTT
>TRBJ2-5|.|TRBV7-9|.
CASSSDKIVQYF
TGTGCCAGCAGCTCCGACAAGATTGTCCAGTACTTC
>TRBJ1-3|.|TRBV27|TRBD1
CASRPGQNSGNTIYF
TGTGCCAGCCGACCGGGACAGAACTCTGGAAACACCATATATTTT
>TRBJ2-1|.|TRBV24-1|TRBD1
CATSSGGRGEQFF
TGTGCCACCAGCTCAGGGGGACGGGGTGAGCAGTTCTTC
>TRBJ1-1|.|TRBV6-5|.
CASSFSRGRGTEAFF
TGTGCCAGCAGTTTCTCGCGAGGGCGGGGCACTGAAGCTTTCTTT
>TRBJ2-5|once|TRBV13|TRBD1
CASSQRQGIQETQYF
TGTGCCAGCAGCCAAAGACAGGGTATCCAAGAGACCCAGTACTTC